The following is a TCR beta chain sequence with its context. Germline V gives CDR1 LGHNA, CDR2 YNFKEQ. This CDR3 has 16 amino acids. Trimming removed 1 base at V and 2 bases at J, with 12 bases between. Only in-frame clones appear in the TCRdb table, and some are missing; sequencing was by immunoSEQ multiplex PCR. The table shows approximately 12,000 clones, with 90% to 95% occurring only once. The data were taken from a study of technical replicates of blood from a few donors. V and J are TRBV4-2 and TRBJ1-3, with TRBD1 as a possible D gene (5 bases). The sequenced material came from PBMCs. The clonotype was recovered from a human donor in good health. CDR3 loop: CASSQGPTDTGNTIYF. CDR3 coding DNA: TGTGCCAGCAGCCAAGGCCCCACGGACACTGGAAACACCATATATTTT.